A single sample gave rise to the 7 T cell receptor beta chains below, sequenced in a study of T cells after posttransplantation cyclophosphamide listed by TCRdb under 2016. Library preparation was by the immunoSEQ multiplex PCR assay. In TCRdb, the immuneACCESS table is reduced to in-frame sequences with V and J assigned. These tables do not hold every clone; where another copy was compared, an unresolved V gene accounts for under half, and the others remain unexplained. The table for this sample lists 9,500 to 15,000 clones, none of them counted only once. Together, the top ten hold roughly 27% of the sample. The treatment or condition label on this specimen signifies: high-dose cyclophosphamide on days +3 and +4 as single-agent GVHD prophylaxis. Busulfan and fludarabine conditioning, a related or unrelated marrow graft, and cyclophosphamide on days +3 and +4 were given to PTCy patients. This specimen was PBMCs, taken after allogeneic stem cell transplant with posttransplant cyclophosphamide. The receptor set was obtained from a female patient aged 40-50 years who received an allogeneic stem cell transplant from a related donor, was CMV-positive, and had acute GVHD only. After a transplant, the graft donor may have provided part of the T cells.

The sample holds many counts of this clone. The chain employs TRBV18 and TRBJ2-7; weak D call: TRBD1 (6 bases). V was shortened by 2 bases and J by 0 bases, with 8 bases between the two germline ends. CDR1 is KGHSH and CDR2 is LQKENI in the germline V gene. The CDR3 is 14 amino acids. In DNA form, the CDR3 reads TGTGCCAGCTCACCAACAGGGTTCTCCTACGAGCAGTACGTC. Residues: CASSPTGFSYEQYV.

The chain recombines TRBV6-1 with TRBJ2-7, with no clear D. Trimming cost V 6 bases and J 2 bases, with 11 bases left between them. Germline CDR1 and CDR2: MNHNS and SASEGT. The CDR3 consists of 13 residues. CDR3 in amino acids: CASSSRHPYEQYF. CDR3 nucleotides: TGTGCCAGCAGCTCGCGACACCCCTACGAGCAGTACTTC.

This clone occurred many times. A far larger clone is just one base off, so this is likely a read error. The V call is TRBV5-5, the J call TRBJ2-1; 7 nucleotides line up with TRBD2. Germline loops: CDR1 SGHKS, CDR2 YYEKEE (reference sequence). The ends lost 0 bases at V and 4 bases at J; junction bases unmatched: 4. The CDR3 covers 15 residues. The CDR3 DNA reads as TGTGCCAGCAGCTTGGGGGCGGGGGATTACAATGAGCAGTTCTTC. Its protein is CASSLGAGDYNEQFF.

This clone was observed a handful of times. The V call is TRBV21-1, the J call TRBJ2-7; TRBD1, as called in the table, went unchecked against the DNA. TRBV21-1 is labeled a pseudogene. There are 15 residues in the CDR3. The CDR3 is CASSKGAGGSYEQYF. The CDR3 DNA reads as TGTGCCAGCAGCAAGGGGGCAGGGGGCAGCTACGAGCAGTACTTC.

This clone is labeled as medium-sized. The genes are TRBV11-2 and TRBJ2-5; D call uncertain. V lost 0 bases and J 5 bases, leaving 7 bases between the germline ends. This CDR3 has 13 residues. Germline CDR1 is SGHAT and CDR2 is FQNNGV. In DNA, the CDR3 is TGTGCCAGCAGCTTAGATAATATGGAGACCCAGTACTTC. Its translation is CASSLDNMETQYF.

This clone was seen repeatedly, ten times or more. This chain links TRBV1 with TRBJ2-3; TRBD2, the table's D call, lacks a check against the DNA. TRBV1 is shown as a pseudogene. The CDR3 loop spans 17 amino acids. In DNA, the CDR3 is TGCATCAGCAGCCGGCCCCGGACTAGCGGGACGACAGATACGCAGTATTTT. Amino acids: CISSRPRTSGTTDTQYF.

The rearrangement links TRBV11-2 to TRBJ2-5; TRBD2 matches 10 bases. The closer fit of TRBJ2-7 to the DNA end suggests the J call may be wrong. There are 16 residues in the CDR3. Germline V lookup: CDR1 SGHAT, CDR2 FQNNGV. CDR3 in amino acids: CASSFGLAGGTYEQYF. CDR3 nucleotides: TGTGCCAGCAGCTTCGGTTTAGCGGGGGGCACCTACGAGCAGTACTTC.